The 24 T cell receptor beta chains below all came from one sample that was sequenced in a study of blood T cell repertoires in COVID-19. Measured with immunoSEQ multiplex PCR; TCRdb has only the in-frame clones, and not every one. The sample lists 55,000 to 90,000 clones, 70% to 90% occurring once. Sequencing used peripheral blood. All receptors derive from a man between 65 and 85 years old with active COVID-19.

The CDR3 bases are TGTGCCACCAGCAGAGATGGGGCGCAGGCCGGGGGGCCCCAGCATTTT. This gives the protein CATSRDGAQAGGPQHF. The chain has TRBV15 and TRBJ1-5, with D possibly TRBD1 on 5 matching bases. CDR1 LNHNV and CDR2 YYDKDF come from the germline V gene (reference sequence). V lost 0 bases, J lost 9 bases, and 18 bases lay in between. This CDR3 spans 16 amino acids. The complete variable domain, with remaining parts taken from reference TRBV15 and TRBJ1-5, reads DAMVIQNPRYQVTQFGKPVTLSCSQTLNHNVMYWYQQKSSQAPKLLFHYYDKDFNNEADTPDNFQSRRPNTSFCFLDIRSPGLGDTAMYLCATSRDGAQAGGPQHFGDGTRLSIL.

The DNA of the CDR3 is TGTGCCAGCAGCCCCAGCGGGAGTGGGTACGAGCAGTACTTC. The encoded protein is CASSPSGSGYEQYF. The chain employs TRBV7-9 and TRBJ2-7; TRBD2 aligns across 8 bases. After removal of 5 bases from V and 4 bases from J, the junction contained 7 bases not matched to a gene. Germline V gives CDR1 SEHNR, CDR2 FQNEAQ (reference sequence). The CDR3 is 14 amino acids.

V gene TRBV2 combines with J gene TRBJ1-5, with 8 bases aligning to TRBD1. J gave up 6 bases and V 6 bases, and 10 bases lay outside the gene matches. The length of the CDR3 is 15 residues. The germline V gene encodes CDR1 SNHLY and CDR2 FYNNEI. CDR3 DNA: TGTGCCAGCAGGGGCCACCAGGGGGCTGTTCAGCCCCAGCATTTT. This sequence encodes CASRGHQGAVQPQHF.

This chain joins TRBV18 and TRBJ2-3; tentatively, D is TRBD2 (6 bases). Germline CDR1 is KGHSH and CDR2 is LQKENI. This CDR3 has 14 residues. Trimming pared 6 bases from V and 5 bases from J, leaving 15 bases between. CDR3: CASSPQTGGDTQYF. The CDR3 nucleotides read TGTGCCAGCTCCCCGCAGACCGGGGGAGATACGCAGTATTTT.

The chain carries TRBV6-5 and TRBJ1-2, with 8 bases aligning to TRBD1. Looked up from germline, CDR1 is MNHEY and CDR2 is SVGAGI. With 2 bases clipped from V and 8 bases from J, the junction kept 7 bases outside the gene matches. The CDR3 runs 14 residues. The CDR3 here is CASSYQRTGRGYTF. As DNA, the CDR3 is TGTGCCAGCAGTTACCAACGGACAGGGCGCGGCTACACCTTC.

The chain couples TRBV4-1 to TRBJ2-1; maybe TRBD2 (5 bases). Germline CDR1 reads MGHRA; CDR2 reads YSYEKL. Trimming stripped 1 base from V and 10 bases from J, with 14 bases between. The CDR3 runs 14 residues. The CDR3 spells CASSQVAATGEQFF. The CDR3 DNA is TGCGCCAGCAGCCAAGTCGCGGCCACGGGGGAGCAGTTCTTC.

V gene TRBV30 combines with J gene TRBJ2-2, with a possible D match to TRBD1 (5 bases). The CDR3 contains 13 residues. The V and J ends lost 4 bases and 7 bases respectively, with 13 bases between them. Germline CDR1 GTSNPN, CDR2 SVGIG (reference sequence). The chain's CDR3 is CAWTQGGVGELFF. The CDR3 bases are TGTGCCTGGACCCAGGGCGGTGTCGGGGAGCTGTTTTTT.

The chain recombines TRBV7-2 with TRBJ2-1, with 13 nucleotides matching TRBD2. With 5 bases clipped from V and 4 bases from J, the junction kept 5 bases outside the gene matches. Germline V gene lookup returns CDR1 SGHTA and CDR2 FQGNSA. The CDR3 covers 16 residues. CDR3 bases: TGTGCCAGCAGCCCCCGGACTAGCGGGGGTTACAATGAGCAGTTCTTC. Its protein product is CASSPRTSGGYNEQFF.

This chain connects TRBV4-2 to TRBJ1-5, with D perhaps TRBD1 (6 bases). The CDR3 is made up of 16 amino acids. Germline CDR1 LGHNA, CDR2 YNFKEQ. The V gene lost 0 bases and the J gene lost 9 bases, with 18 bases spanning the gap. Here the CDR3 reads CASSQEGGPLIPPQHF. CDR3 nucleotides: TGTGCCAGCAGCCAAGAAGGGGGTCCCCTAATCCCGCCCCAGCATTTT.

This rearrangement joins TRBV18 to TRBJ1-1; a weak D match, TRBD1 (5 bases). Trimming took 2 bases from V and 0 from J, leaving 19 bases between them. CDR1 is KGHSH, CDR2 LQKENI, per germline. The CDR3 has 18 residues. In nucleotides, the CDR3 is TGTGCCAGCTCACCAGGGGGAGGGGACGGCCTAATGAACACTGAAGCTTTCTTT. Protein product: CASSPGGGDGLMNTEAFF.

This rearrangement joins TRBV7-2 to TRBJ2-3; a possible D gene is TRBD2 (6 bases). The germline gives CDR1 SGHTA, CDR2 FQGNSA. This CDR3 region has 14 residues. Between the trimmed V and J ends, which lost 6 bases and 4 bases, there was a span of 14 bases. CDR3 DNA sequence: TGTGCCAGCAGGGACGGAGGAGGGGCAGATACGCAGTATTTT. This gives the protein CASRDGGGADTQYF.

The rearrangement joins TRBV9 to TRBJ2-7; TRBD1 might be the D (6 bases). Germline V lookup: CDR1 SGDLS, CDR2 YYNGEE. The CDR3 runs 16 residues. V gave up 0 bases and J gave up 4 bases, with 17 bases separating them. CDR3 coding DNA: TGTGCCAGCAGCGTAGCTGCGGGCAGGGGTCCGTACGAGCAGTACTTC. Its protein product is CASSVAAGRGPYEQYF.

This chain links TRBV5-1 with TRBJ2-7; weak D call: TRBD2 (6 bases). The CDR3 sequence is 13 residues long. The germline CDR1 and CDR2 sequences are SGHRS and YFSETQ. V was cut by 1 base and J by 7 bases, with 12 bases left in between. CDR3 region: CASSLPTRGEQYF. In DNA form, the CDR3 reads TGCGCCAGCAGCTTGCCGACCCGGGGGGAGCAGTACTTC. Together with reference TRBV5-1 and TRBJ2-7, the CDR3 gives the full variable domain: KAGVTQTPRYLIKTRGQQVTLSCSPISGHRSVSWYQQTPGQGLQFLFEYFSETQRNKGNFPGRFSGRQFSNSRSEMNVSTLELGDSALYLCASSLPTRGEQYFGPGTRLTVT.

The chain couples TRBV7-2 to TRBJ2-1; 10 bases agree with TRBD2. The germline gives CDR1 SGHTA, CDR2 FQGNSA. The V and J ends lost 5 bases and 4 bases, in that order; junction bases with no gene match: 5. The CDR3 is 15 residues long. This chain's CDR3 is CASSASGSWYNEQFF. CDR3 DNA: TGTGCCAGCAGCGCTAGCGGGAGCTGGTACAATGAGCAGTTCTTC.

The gene calls are TRBV3-1 (or the pseudogene TRBV3-2) and TRBJ2-4; weak D call: TRBD1 (5 bases). V was trimmed by 0 bases and J by 1 base, leaving 7 bases between them. This CDR3 spans 15 amino acids. Germline CDR1 is LGHDT and CDR2 is YNNKEL (reference sequence). CDR3 sequence: CASSQEPGAKNIQYF. The CDR3 DNA sequence: TGTGCCAGCAGCCAAGAACCAGGGGCCAAAAACATTCAGTACTTC.

The chain uses TRBV18 and TRBJ2-5; a possible D gene is TRBD2 (6 bases). Germline V gene sequence: CDR1 KGHSH, CDR2 LQKENI. V was clipped by 4 bases and J by 2 bases, with 8 bases between them. The CDR3 runs to 13 residues. The DNA of the CDR3 is TGTGCCAGCTCACAGGGGACTCAAGAGACCCAGTACTTC. This translates into CASSQGTQETQYF.

The rearrangement links TRBV7-9 to TRBJ2-3, with TRBD2 matching over 8 bases. Germline values: CDR1 SEHNR, CDR2 FQNEAQ (reference sequence). This CDR3 region has 16 residues. With V trimmed by 1 base and J by 1 base, 4 bases remained unmatched. The CDR3 loop is CASSLEAGAGTDTQYF. The CDR3 bases are TGTGCCAGCAGCTTAGAAGCGGGAGCCGGCACAGATACGCAGTATTTT.

The gene calls are TRBV6-5 and TRBJ1-2; TRBD1 matches at 7 bases. J gave up 8 bases and V 7 bases, and 13 bases lay outside the gene matches. This CDR3 has 14 residues. The V gene's germline CDR1 is MNHEY and CDR2 SVGAGI. The CDR3 coding sequence is TGTGCCAGCACCCAACCAGGGGGTTTGGGCGGCTACACCTTC. Translated: CASTQPGGLGGYTF.

The chain couples TRBV29-1 to TRBJ2-1; TRBD2 agrees at 7 bases. This CDR3 is 15 amino acids long. Trimming cost V 7 bases and J 3 bases; bases outside gene matches: 12. Germline V gene lookup returns CDR1 SQVTM and CDR2 ANQGSEA. The DNA for the CDR3 is TGCAGCGCACCGGCGGGCGGGAGCCACTACAATGAGCAGTTCTTC. This translates into CSAPAGGSHYNEQFF.

In DNA, the CDR3 is TGTGCCAGCAGCCAAGCCGGGGACTATGGCTACACCTTC. It yields the protein CASSQAGDYGYTF. This chain uses TRBV3-1 (or the pseudogene TRBV3-2) with TRBJ1-2; no clear D. The germline V gene has CDR1 LGHDT and CDR2 YNNKEL (reference sequence). Between the trimmed V and J ends, which lost 1 base and 3 bases, there was a span of 6 bases. The CDR3 is made up of 13 amino acids.

The chain couples TRBV7-2 to TRBJ1-5; tentatively, D is TRBD1 (6 bases). V was shortened by 5 bases and J by 6 bases, with 14 bases between the two germline ends. The CDR3 runs to 14 residues. CDR1 SGHTA and CDR2 FQGNSA come from the germline V gene. CDR3 residues: CASSPAGRGQPQHF. The CDR3 DNA is TGTGCCAGCAGCCCGGCGGGCAGGGGTCAGCCCCAGCATTTT.

This sequence joins TRBV5-3 and TRBJ2-5, with unresolved D. TRBV5-3 is assigned to the ORF class and has an uncertain function. V lost 0 bases and J lost 2, with 5 bases in between. CDR3 length equals 13 residues. As DNA, the CDR3 is TGTGCCAGAAGCTTGGTTGCGCAAGAGACCCAGTACTTC. This codes for CARSLVAQETQYF.

V usage is TRBV9 and J usage is TRBJ2-7; tentatively, D is TRBD2 (6 bases). The CDR3 is made up of 17 amino acids. V dropped 0 bases and J dropped 6 bases, with 22 bases sitting between them. Germline CDR1 reads SGDLS; CDR2 reads YYNGEE. This chain's CDR3 is CASSVAGLGGGPVEQYF. Written as DNA, the CDR3 is TGTGCCAGCAGCGTAGCGGGACTGGGGGGAGGTCCTGTCGAGCAGTACTTC.

This chain uses TRBV7-9 with TRBJ2-3; 7 nucleotides match TRBD1. The germline V gene encodes CDR1 SEHNR and CDR2 FQNEAQ (reference sequence). V shed 6 bases, J shed 2 bases, and the junction held 8 bases outside the gene matches. This CDR3 contains 15 residues. The CDR3: CASRLPGTATDTQYF. For the CDR3, the DNA is TGTGCCAGCAGGCTACCAGGGACAGCCACAGATACGCAGTATTTT.